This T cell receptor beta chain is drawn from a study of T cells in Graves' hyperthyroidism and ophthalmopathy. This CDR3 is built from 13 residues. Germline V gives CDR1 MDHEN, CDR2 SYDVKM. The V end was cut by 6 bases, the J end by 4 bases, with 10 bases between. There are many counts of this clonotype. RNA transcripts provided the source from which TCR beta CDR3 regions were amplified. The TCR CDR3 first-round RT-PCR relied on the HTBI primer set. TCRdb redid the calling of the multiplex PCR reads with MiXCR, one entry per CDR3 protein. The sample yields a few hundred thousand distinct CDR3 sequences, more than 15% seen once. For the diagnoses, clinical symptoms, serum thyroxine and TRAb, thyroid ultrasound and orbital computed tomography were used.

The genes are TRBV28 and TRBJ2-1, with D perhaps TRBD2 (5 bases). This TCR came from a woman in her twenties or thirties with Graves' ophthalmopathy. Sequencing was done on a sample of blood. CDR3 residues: CASRASRYNEQFF. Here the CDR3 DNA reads TGTGCCAGCAGGGCTAGCAGATACAATGAGCAGTTCTTC. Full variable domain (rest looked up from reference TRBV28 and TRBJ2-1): DVKVTQSSRYLVKRTGEKVFLECVQDMDHENMFWYRQDPGLGLRLIYFSYDVKMKEKGDIPEGYSVSREKKERFSLILESASTNQTSMYLCASRASRYNEQFFGPGTRLTVL.